Shown below are 10 T cell receptor beta chains from a single sample sequenced in a study of vaccination effects on CD4 cells after COVID-19. Peptide-pool stimulation followed by sequencing identified expanded antigen-specific CD4+ clonotypes in the ViraFEST assay. The culture ran for about 10 days, and then CD4+ T cells were isolated. Vaccine recipients, nucleocapsid antibody negative, had no prior SARS-CoV-2 infection. The repertoire was sequenced with immunoSEQ multiplex PCR; TCRdb's copy has only in-frame clones and lacks some. The repertoire includes approximately 28,000 clones, around 75% of them detected once, and 20% to 25% sits in the top ten. No antigen has been assigned to these receptors. This material consisted of CD4+ T cells from PBMCs cultured with HCoV-NL63 spike peptides, taken before COVID-19 vaccination. These receptors came from a human donor who received a COVID-19 vaccine.

The chain has TRBV6-1 and TRBJ2-7; the D call may be TRBD1 or TRBD2 (6 bases each). V lost 3 bases to trimming and J lost 2 bases, with 17 bases between them. From germline, CDR1 is MNHNS and CDR2 SASEGT. CDR3 size: 16 residues. Here the CDR3 reads CASSDPRRGITYEQYF. For the CDR3, the DNA is TGTGCCAGCAGTGACCCGCGGAGGGGGATAACCTACGAGCAGTACTTC.

This chain connects TRBV6-5 to TRBJ2-2; a weak D match, TRBD2 (5 bases). The germline CDR1 and CDR2 sequences are MNHEY and SVGAGI. The ends were cut back, 5 bases at V and 0 bases at J, with 10 bases in the middle. CDR3 length: 15 residues. CDR3 in DNA: TGTGCCAGCAGTCCGGGGATCTCGAACACCGGGGAGCTGTTTTTT. This sequence encodes CASSPGISNTGELFF.

This sequence joins TRBV6-5 and TRBJ2-4; 8 nucleotides line up with TRBD1. V lost 10 bases to trimming and J lost 3 bases; unmatched junction nucleotides: 11. The CDR3 runs to 15 residues. From germline, CDR1 is MNHEY and CDR2 SVGAGI. The CDR3 spells CATTVRDRNKNIQYF. For the CDR3, the DNA is TGTGCCACCACCGTCCGGGACAGGAACAAAAACATTCAGTACTTC.

This clone has more than one count but fewer than ten. This chain uses TRBV2 with TRBJ1-6; maybe TRBD1 (6 bases). Germline CDR1 and CDR2: SNHLY and FYNNEI. This CDR3 contains 16 residues. Trimming removed 7 bases from V and 11 bases from J, with 24 bases in between. CDR3 loop: CASMRFNIARGAPLHF. The CDR3, as DNA: TGTGCCAGCATGCGATTTAACATCGCGAGGGGGGCACCCCTCCACTTT.

This rearrangement joins TRBV12-3 or TRBV12-4 to TRBJ2-5; D is perhaps TRBD1 (6 bases). CDR3 length equals 13 residues. V lost 1 base and J lost 6, with 9 bases in between. DNA for the CDR3: TGTGCCAGCAGTTTAGTCAGGGGCCAGACCCAGTACTTC. This codes for CASSLVRGQTQYF.

To note about this clone: Other DNA sequences of this sample code for an identical CDR3. The genes are TRBV11-2 and TRBJ1-2, with TRBD1 as a possible D gene (5 bases). In germline, CDR1 is SGHAT, CDR2 FQNNGV. This CDR3 spans 15 amino acids. The V end lost 0 bases, the J end lost 0 bases, and 8 bases lay between the germline ends. This CDR3 is CASSLDPGANYGYTF. CDR3 bases: TGTGCCAGCAGCTTAGATCCGGGGGCTAACTATGGCTACACCTTC.

The rearrangement links TRBV21-1 to TRBJ1-4; the DNA was not used to check the table's D call, TRBD1. TRBV21-1 is a pseudogene segment. This CDR3 has 15 amino acids. CDR3 residues: CASSKGDREEEKLFF. CDR3 in DNA: TGTGCCAGCAGCAAAGGGGACAGGGAGGAGGAAAAACTGTTTTTT.

This clone has a handful of counts. This sequence joins TRBV21-1 and TRBJ2-7; whether TRBD2, the table's D call, matches the DNA was not checked. TRBV21-1 is classified as a pseudogene. The CDR3 totals 19 residues. CDR3 loop: CASSKEEWDSGPASYEQYF. DNA for the CDR3: TGTGCCAGCAGCAAAGAGGAGTGGGATAGCGGACCTGCATCCTACGAGCAGTACTTC.

V and J are TRBV6-7 and TRBJ1-5; D might be TRBD1 (6 bases). TRBV6-7 is marked as an open reading frame, function uncertain. CDR3 length: 16 residues. Trimming took off 2 bases at V and 2 bases at J, with 13 bases between the two ends. The CDR3 DNA sequence: TGTGCCAGCAGTTACCCACCACAGGGCTGCAATCAGCCCCAGCATTTT. Its translation: CASSYPPQGCNQPQHF.

This chain uses TRBV7-2 with TRBJ1-1; D gene unclear. V was trimmed by 5 bases and J by 1 base, leaving 14 bases between them. This CDR3 is built from 15 residues. Germline CDR1 reads SGHTA; CDR2 reads FQGNSA. CDR3 protein: CASSPGRARNTEAFF. Here the CDR3 DNA reads TGTGCCAGCAGCCCTGGGAGGGCGAGGAACACTGAAGCTTTCTTT.